Following are 28 T cell receptor beta chains from one sample sequenced in a study of long-term antiretroviral therapy in people with HIV. immunoSEQ v3.0 was run at survey level. Some clones are missing from TCRdb's copy, which holds only in-frame ones; the method was immunoSEQ multiplex PCR. The data contain about 23,000 clones, roughly 80% of them seen just once; the ten biggest clones take up about 5%. This specimen was unsorted PBMCs, taken 0.3 years after starting antiretroviral therapy. All receptors come from a man aged 45-65 years with HIV.

The chain links TRBV7-8 to TRBJ2-7; D is possibly TRBD1 or TRBD2 (5 bases each). This CDR3 spans 13 amino acids. V was cut by 3 bases and J by 6 bases, with 12 bases left in between. Per germline, CDR1 SGHVS and CDR2 FQNEAQ. This chain's CDR3 is CASSFGGYREQYF. The CDR3 DNA reads as TGTGCCAGCAGCTTTGGGGGTTATCGCGAGCAGTACTTC.

Here the CDR3 reads CATRRGDQPQHF. DNA of the CDR3: TGTGCCACCCGTCGAGGGGACCAGCCCCAGCATTTT. J is TRBJ1-5 and V is TRBV6-5; the D gene is possibly TRBD1 (5 bases). Germline V lookup: CDR1 MNHEY, CDR2 SVGAGI. Between the trimmed V and J ends, which lost 10 bases and 7 bases, there was a span of 14 bases. The CDR3 has 12 amino acids.

The sample holds one count of this clone. V and J are TRBV7-3 and TRBJ2-5; TRBD1 matches at 9 bases. CDR3 length: 15 residues. The germline CDR1 and CDR2 sequences are SGHTA and FQGTGA. After removal of 6 bases from V and 1 base from J, the junction contained 6 bases not matched to a gene. Here the CDR3 reads CASSQTGGLQETQYF. CDR3 DNA: TGTGCCAGCAGTCAAACAGGGGGCCTCCAAGAGACCCAGTACTTC.

This clone was counted between two and nine times. The rearrangement uses TRBV7-2 and TRBJ2-5; no clear D gene. This CDR3 is built from 14 residues. Germline assignment: CDR1 SGHTA and CDR2 FQGNSA. The germline V and J ends were trimmed by 5 bases and 0 bases, with 10 bases remaining between them. The CDR3 nucleotides read TGTGCCAGCAGCCTAGGCGACTACCAAGAGACCCAGTACTTC. It specifies CASSLGDYQETQYF. Combining the CDR3 with reference TRBV7-2 and TRBJ2-5 gives the whole variable domain GAGVSQSPSNKVTEKGKDVELRCDPISGHTALYWYRQSLGQGLEFLIYFQGNSAPDKSGLPSDRFSAERTGGSVSTLTIQRTQQEDSAVYLCASSLGDYQETQYFGPGTRLLVL.

The chain links TRBV28 to TRBJ2-5; D remains ambiguous. This CDR3 region has 15 residues. Trimming pared 4 bases from V and 2 bases from J, leaving 14 bases between. Germline CDR1 MDHEN, CDR2 SYDVKM. The CDR3 sequence: CASSSSTGLQETQYF. CDR3 nucleotide sequence: TGTGCCAGCAGTTCCTCGACCGGTCTACAAGAGACCCAGTACTTC.

The chain uses TRBV18 and TRBJ2-1; D remains ambiguous. This CDR3 is 12 amino acids long. CDR1 is KGHSH, CDR2 LQKENI, per germline. The germline V and J ends were trimmed by 1 base and 3 bases, with 1 base remaining between them. CDR3 sequence: CASSPLYNEQFF. In DNA, the CDR3 is TGTGCCAGCTCACCACTCTACAATGAGCAGTTCTTC.

CDR3 nucleotide sequence: TGTGCCAGCAGTGCCCCGGGGATCAATCAGCCCCAGCATTTT. Its protein product is CASSAPGINQPQHF. The chain is built from TRBV6-1 and TRBJ1-5; D unclear. Per the germline V gene, CDR1 is MNHNS and CDR2 is SASEGT. This CDR3 is 14 amino acids long. The V and J ends lost 4 bases and 3 bases respectively, with 10 bases between them.

This chain uses TRBV27 with TRBJ1-2, with D possibly being TRBD1 (5 bases). Deletions cut 4 bases from V and 6 bases from J, with 12 bases between. This CDR3 is built from 13 residues. Germline lookup yields CDR1 MNHEY and CDR2 SMNVEV (reference sequence). The DNA for the CDR3 is TGTGCCAGCAGTTCCCAGGGAGGCCATGGCTACACCTTC. Its translation: CASSSQGGHGYTF.

The V call is TRBV6-6, the J call TRBJ2-7, with a tentative D call TRBD1 (6 bases). Per germline, CDR1 MNHNY and CDR2 SVGAGI (reference sequence). There are 13 residues in the CDR3. V lost 0 bases, J lost 6 bases, and 9 bases lay in between. In DNA form, the CDR3 reads TGTGCCAGCAGTTACTCTCAGGGGAGCGAGCAGTACTTC. Translation: CASSYSQGSEQYF.

The chain uses TRBV5-6 and TRBJ1-1; 9 bases fit TRBD1. CDR1 is SGHDT, CDR2 YYEEEE, per germline. The CDR3 runs 13 residues. Trimming took 3 bases from V and 12 from J; bases not matched to a gene: 9. CDR3 in DNA: TGTGCCAGCAGCTCCCGGGACAGGGATGGGTCTTTCTTT. Its translation is CASSSRDRDGSFF. Drawing the rest from reference TRBV5-6 and TRBJ1-1, the complete variable domain is DAGVTQSPTHLIKTRGQQVTLRCSPKSGHDTVSWYQQALGQGPQFIFQYYEEEERQRGNFPDRFSGHQFPNYSSELNVNALLLGDSALYLCASSSRDRDGSFFGQGTRLTVV.

The genes are TRBV10-2 and TRBJ1-4, with 9 bases lining up with TRBD1. The CDR3 spans 15 residues. Trimming removed 8 bases from V and 2 bases from J; junction bases left unmatched: 6. Germline lookup yields CDR1 WSHSY and CDR2 SAAADI. The CDR3 protein is CASGTGSGTNEKLFF. Written as DNA, the CDR3 is TGCGCCAGCGGGACAGGGTCTGGGACTAATGAAAAACTGTTTTTT.

The chain carries TRBV15 and TRBJ2-7, with 10 bases that match TRBD2. The V and J ends lost 9 bases and 2 bases, in that order; junction bases with no gene match: 7. CDR3 length: 14 residues. The germline V gene has CDR1 LNHNV and CDR2 YYDKDF (reference sequence). CDR3 loop: CATRLAGDPYEQYF. DNA of the CDR3: TGTGCCACTCGCCTAGCGGGAGACCCCTACGAGCAGTACTTC. The full variable domain, rest sourced from reference TRBV15 and TRBJ2-7, is DAMVIQNPRYQVTQFGKPVTLSCSQTLNHNVMYWYQQKSSQAPKLLFHYYDKDFNNEADTPDNFQSRRPNTSFCFLDIRSPGLGDTAMYLCATRLAGDPYEQYFGPGTRLTVT.

This chain joins TRBV5-6 and TRBJ1-1; D remains ambiguous. V was cut by 4 bases and J by 3 bases, with 16 bases left in between. The germline V gene encodes CDR1 SGHDT and CDR2 YYEEEE. The CDR3 has 15 residues. DNA of the CDR3: TGTGCCAGCAGCCCACCCGTTAGAGGTTACACTGAAGCTTTCTTT. This codes for CASSPPVRGYTEAFF.

The J gene is TRBJ2-7, the V gene TRBV28; TRBD2 aligns across 8 bases. This CDR3 comprises 12 residues. Trimming cost V 6 bases and J 2 bases; bases outside gene matches: 0. The germline V gene has CDR1 MDHEN and CDR2 SYDVKM. The CDR3 region has the DNA TGTGCCAGCAGCGGGGGGGCCTACGAGCAGTACTTC. Amino acid sequence: CASSGGAYEQYF.

This clone was recorded a few times. The CDR3 DNA reads as TGTGCCAGCAGGACGGGAACCTACGAGCAGTACTTC. Its translation is CASRTGTYEQYF. The rearrangement links TRBV28 to TRBJ2-7, with D maybe TRBD2 (5 bases). The CDR3 extends over 12 amino acids. CDR1 is MDHEN, CDR2 SYDVKM, per germline. Between the trimmed V and J ends, which lost 6 bases and 2 bases, there was a span of 8 bases. Supplemented by reference TRBV28 and TRBJ2-7, the full variable domain reads DVKVTQSSRYLVKRTGEKVFLECVQDMDHENMFWYRQDPGLGLRLIYFSYDVKMKEKGDIPEGYSVSREKKERFSLILESASTNQTSMYLCASRTGTYEQYFGPGTRLTVT.

In its sample, this clone was seen a few times. The chain uses TRBV7-9 and TRBJ2-1, with 12 bases that match TRBD2. Germline V gene data show CDR1 as SEHNR and CDR2 as FQNEAQ (reference sequence). V lost 3 bases to trimming and J lost 7 bases; unmatched junction nucleotides: 4. This CDR3 is 15 amino acids long. CDR3 region: CASSFVGTSGNEQFF. In nucleotides, the CDR3 is TGTGCCAGCAGCTTCGTAGGGACTAGCGGGAATGAGCAGTTCTTC.

This clone was counted a single time. CDR3 sequence reads: CASSLGLGTDTQYF. For the CDR3, the DNA is TGTGCCAGCAGCTTAGGACTCGGCACAGATACGCAGTATTTT. V gene TRBV7-9 combines with J gene TRBJ2-3, with D uncertain. This CDR3 has 14 residues. Germline V gives CDR1 SEHNR, CDR2 FQNEAQ (reference sequence). The germline V and J ends were trimmed by 1 base and 1 base, with 6 bases remaining between them.

The V gene is TRBV5-1, the J gene TRBJ2-1, with D possibly being TRBD2 (7 bases). V was cut by 2 bases and J by 4 bases, with 16 bases left in between. Germline V lookup: CDR1 SGHRS, CDR2 YFSETQ. This CDR3 is built from 16 residues. In nucleotides, the CDR3 is TGCGCCAGCAGCTTTATCGGAGGGGGAGGGTACAATGAGCAGTTCTTC. Its protein is CASSFIGGGGYNEQFF.

V usage is TRBV6-6 and J usage is TRBJ1-2; 9 bases are shared with TRBD1. The trim removed 0 bases at V and 6 bases at J, leaving 8 bases unmatched. The CDR3 is 16 residues long. Germline V lookup: CDR1 MNHNY, CDR2 SVGAGI (reference sequence). CDR3 DNA sequence: TGTGCCAGCAGTTACTCCCCACCCGGGACAGGGAATGGCTACACCTTC. It specifies CASSYSPPGTGNGYTF.

This clone has only one observation. The chain carries TRBV11-2 and TRBJ1-2; 12 bases fit TRBD1. CDR1 and CDR2 (germline): SGHAT, FQNNGV. There are 15 residues in the CDR3. V lost 4 bases, J lost 7 bases, and 7 bases stayed unmatched. DNA for the CDR3: TGTGCCAGCAGCTCGTGGGGACAGGGGGCAGGTGGCTACACCTTC. Protein sequence: CASSSWGQGAGGYTF.

The rearrangement joins TRBV9 to TRBJ1-4, with unresolved D. The germline V and J ends were trimmed by 2 bases and 8 bases, with 10 bases remaining between them. Per the germline V gene, CDR1 is SGDLS and CDR2 is YYNGEE. The CDR3 totals 13 residues. The CDR3 region has the DNA TGTGCCAGCAGCGTCAGACTGTCCGAAAAACTGTTTTTT. It codes for CASSVRLSEKLFF.

The chain has TRBV6-6 and TRBJ2-7; no clear D gene. V lost 2 bases and J 0 bases, leaving 11 bases between the germline ends. Germline CDR1 is MNHNY and CDR2 is SVGAGI (reference sequence). This CDR3 is built from 15 residues. The CDR3 nucleotides are TGTGCCAGCAGTTACACACTGGCCGTCTCCTACGAGCAGTACTTC. It specifies CASSYTLAVSYEQYF.

This rearrangement joins TRBV14 to TRBJ2-7; no firm D call. Trimming took off 4 bases at V and 2 bases at J, with 15 bases between the two ends. Germline CDR1 reads SGHDN; CDR2 reads FVKESK. The CDR3 sequence is 15 residues long. CDR3 sequence: CASSPWIGQPYEQYF. The CDR3 nucleotides read TGTGCCAGCAGCCCGTGGATAGGGCAGCCCTACGAGCAGTACTTC.

The chain uses TRBV5-1 and TRBJ2-5; 7 bases are shared with TRBD1. Trimming cost V 4 bases and J 4 bases; bases outside gene matches: 4. There are 13 residues in the CDR3. Germline CDR1 is SGHRS and CDR2 is YFSETQ. This CDR3 reads CASSRGQRETQYF. As DNA, the CDR3 is TGCGCCAGCAGCCGGGGACAGCGAGAGACCCAGTACTTC.

This clone has more than one count but fewer than ten. V and J are TRBV7-2 and TRBJ1-6; a weak D match, TRBD1 (6 bases). Trimming cost V 1 base and J 9 bases, with 13 bases left between them. Germline values: CDR1 SGHTA, CDR2 FQGNSA. This CDR3 contains 15 residues. The CDR3 protein is CASSLGGGEGSPLHF. The CDR3 coding sequence is TGTGCCAGCAGCTTAGGAGGGGGGGAGGGTTCACCCCTCCACTTT.

This chain joins TRBV7-9 and TRBJ1-3; D remains ambiguous. V lost 2 bases to trimming and J lost 0 bases, with 11 bases between them. This CDR3 spans 16 amino acids. The germline CDR1 and CDR2 sequences are SEHNR and FQNEAQ (reference sequence). The CDR3 loop is CASSLRPESSGNTIYF. DNA for the CDR3: TGTGCCAGCAGCTTACGCCCAGAGAGCTCTGGAAACACCATATATTTT.

The chain employs TRBV2 and TRBJ1-3; no definite D call. This CDR3 is built from 15 residues. CDR1 is SNHLY, CDR2 FYNNEI, per germline. V dropped 8 bases and J dropped 4 bases, with 18 bases sitting between them. The CDR3 loop reads CASGRTESRGNTIYF. CDR3 DNA sequence: TGTGCCAGCGGAAGGACGGAGTCCCGCGGAAACACCATATATTTT.

CDR3 bases: TGTGCCAGCAGCGCTGGGTCGGAAAAACTGTTTTTT. This translates into CASSAGSEKLFF. V gene TRBV11-3 combines with J gene TRBJ1-4; D call uncertain. The CDR3 length is 12 residues. V was pared by 5 bases and J by 8 bases, with 9 bases between. Germline lookup yields CDR1 SGHNT and CDR2 YENEEA.